The 29 T cell receptor beta chains presented below share a single source sample, sequenced in a study of blood T cell repertoires in COVID-19. Here immunoSEQ multiplex PCR was the method, and the copy in TCRdb shows in-frame clones only, minus some. The repertoire holds around 100,000 clones, just over 90% seen once, with 5.1% in the top ten. Source material: peripheral blood. Every receptor here comes from a man between 50 and 59 years old with acute or convalescent COVID-19.

The V and J genes are TRBV7-9 and TRBJ1-1; the D is unclear. The CDR3 is 15 residues long. Germline V gene data show CDR1 as SEHNR and CDR2 as FQNEAQ (reference sequence). The V and J ends lost 1 base and 4 bases respectively, with 13 bases between them. CDR3 in amino acids: CASSLVGPEVTEAFF. DNA of the CDR3: TGTGCCAGCAGCTTAGTAGGCCCAGAGGTCACTGAAGCTTTCTTT.

The V gene is TRBV30, the J gene TRBJ1-2; 7 bases fit TRBD1. The CDR3 has 14 residues. V lost 3 bases and J lost 5; bases outside the gene matches: 9. CDR1 is GTSNPN, CDR2 SVGIG, per germline (reference sequence). The DNA for the CDR3 is TGTGCCTGGAGCCGGGGACAGCTTAGTTATGGCTACACCTTC. It codes for CAWSRGQLSYGYTF.

The chain uses TRBV12-3 or TRBV12-4 and TRBJ1-1; D is ambiguous. The germline V and J ends were trimmed by 4 bases and 3 bases, with 3 bases remaining between them. The CDR3 is 11 residues long. This CDR3 reads CASSSDTEAFF. The DNA for the CDR3 is TGTGCCAGCAGTTCAGACACTGAAGCTTTCTTT.

The gene calls are TRBV14 and TRBJ2-7; D is possibly TRBD2 (5 bases). Trimming took 0 bases from V and 4 from J, leaving 7 bases between them. Looked up from germline, CDR1 is SGHDN and CDR2 is FVKESK. This CDR3 has 13 residues. CDR3 nucleotides: TGTGCCAGCAGCCAAGATCGGACTTACGAGCAGTACTTC. Translated, it gives CASSQDRTYEQYF.

This chain links TRBV25-1 with TRBJ2-2; possibly TRBD2 for D (6 bases). The germline V gene has CDR1 MGHDK and CDR2 SYGVNS. The CDR3 totals 15 residues. V was clipped by 5 bases and J by 1 base, with 11 bases between them. The CDR3 DNA reads as TGTGCCAGCAGTCCCTGGGGGGAGAACACCGGGGAGCTGTTTTTT. Its protein is CASSPWGENTGELFF.

The chain recombines TRBV2 with TRBJ1-1; possibly TRBD1 for D (5 bases). The germline V gene encodes CDR1 SNHLY and CDR2 FYNNEI. V lost 2 bases to trimming and J lost 0 bases, with 10 bases between them. The CDR3 is 15 residues long. CDR3 in DNA: TGTGCCAGCAGTGAAATTAGACAGATGAACACTGAAGCTTTCTTT. Translating it yields CASSEIRQMNTEAFF. The entire variable domain, with the rest obtained from reference TRBV2 and TRBJ1-1, is as follows: EPEVTQTPSHQVTQMGQEVILRCVPISNHLYFYWYRQILGQKVEFLVSFYNNEISEKSEIFDDQFSVERPDGSNFTLKIRSTKLEDSAMYFCASSEIRQMNTEAFFGQGTRLTVV.

The rearrangement links TRBV18 to TRBJ2-4; D is ambiguous. Per germline, CDR1 KGHSH and CDR2 LQKENI. CDR3 length: 16 residues. V was clipped by 0 bases and J by 2 bases, with 11 bases between them. The CDR3 bases are TGTGCCAGCTCACCACCGAATGAGCGTTCCAAAAACATTCAGTACTTC. Protein: CASSPPNERSKNIQYF.

V is TRBV5-1 and J is TRBJ2-2, with 10 bases identical to TRBD2. This CDR3 has 16 amino acids. The V gene end was trimmed by 1 base and the J gene end by 4 bases; junction bases not matched to a gene: 4. In germline, CDR1 is SGHRS, CDR2 YFSETQ. The CDR3 loop is CASSLKASGSTGELFF. For the CDR3, the DNA is TGCGCCAGCAGCTTGAAGGCTAGCGGGAGCACCGGGGAGCTGTTTTTT. The variable domain in full, with the rest retrieved from reference TRBV5-1 and TRBJ2-2, is KAGVTQTPRYLIKTRGQQVTLSCSPISGHRSVSWYQQTPGQGLQFLFEYFSETQRNKGNFPGRFSGRQFSNSRSEMNVSTLELGDSALYLCASSLKASGSTGELFFGEGSRLTVL.

This clone has more than one count but fewer than ten. The chain uses TRBV19 and TRBJ1-5; possibly TRBD1 for D (6 bases). The V gene's germline CDR1 is LNHDA and CDR2 SQIVND (reference sequence). Between the trimmed V and J ends, which lost 7 bases and 8 bases, there was a span of 21 bases. The CDR3 sequence is 15 residues long. The CDR3 nucleotides read TGTGCCAGTACCGACAGGCCCGGCTCAAGGGAGCCCCAGCATTTT. It translates to CASTDRPGSREPQHF. Drawing the rest from reference TRBV19 and TRBJ1-5, the complete variable domain is DGGITQSPKYLFRKEGQNVTLSCEQNLNHDAMYWYRQDPGQGLRLIYYSQIVNDFQKGDIAEGYSVSREKKESFPLTVTSAQKNPTAFYLCASTDRPGSREPQHFGDGTRLSIL.

V usage is TRBV7-9 and J usage is TRBJ1-2; 7 nucleotides match TRBD1. Germline V lookup: CDR1 SEHNR, CDR2 FQNEAQ (reference sequence). V lost 5 bases, J lost 5 bases, and 8 bases stayed unmatched. The CDR3 length is 14 residues. The CDR3 DNA follows: TGTGCCAGCAGCCATAACCGGGACAGATATGGCTACACCTTC. Protein: CASSHNRDRYGYTF.

The CDR3: CASSFGGGAYNSPLHF. The CDR3 bases are TGTGCCAGCAGTTTCGGGGGAGGGGCCTATAATTCACCCCTCCACTTT. The V call is TRBV27, the J call TRBJ1-6; perhaps TRBD1 as D (5 bases). The CDR3 extends over 16 amino acids. The germline V and J ends were trimmed by 3 bases and 2 bases, with 11 bases remaining between them. The germline V gene encodes CDR1 MNHEY and CDR2 SMNVEV (reference sequence).

This clone was observed a handful of times. In the same sample, other DNA sequences code for this CDR3. The chain is built from TRBV6-5 and TRBJ1-2, with D hard to call. The CDR3 sequence is 12 residues long. Germline-derived CDR1 and CDR2 are MNHEY and SVGAGI. V was pared by 2 bases and J by 5 bases, with 6 bases between. The CDR3 DNA reads as TGTGCCAGCAGTTACCGGGGATATGGCTACACCTTC. Protein product: CASSYRGYGYTF.

This clone was seen only once. Other DNA sequences of this sample code for an identical CDR3. The chain carries TRBV19 and TRBJ2-7, with a possible D match to TRBD1 (6 bases). This CDR3 is built from 13 residues. V was cut by 5 bases and J by 4 bases, with 12 bases left in between. The germline V gene encodes CDR1 LNHDA and CDR2 SQIVND (reference sequence). The CDR3: CASSPGQTYEQYF. In DNA form, the CDR3 reads TGTGCCAGTAGTCCTGGACAGACATACGAGCAGTACTTC.

This chain uses TRBV18 with TRBJ1-1, with D possibly matching TRBD1 (6 bases). The CDR3 length is 13 residues. Trimming removed 0 bases at V and 6 bases at J, with 8 bases between. From germline, CDR1 is KGHSH and CDR2 LQKENI. CDR3 bases: TGTGCCAGCTCACCACCCTACAGGGCTGAAGCTTTCTTT. Translated: CASSPPYRAEAFF.

CDR3: CASSFSGSTETQYF. The CDR3 bases are TGTGCCAGCAGCTTCAGCGGGAGCACGGAGACCCAGTACTTC. This chain links TRBV7-2 with TRBJ2-5; 8 nucleotides align to TRBD2. Germline lookup yields CDR1 SGHTA and CDR2 FQGNSA. The CDR3 is made up of 14 amino acids. V was clipped by 3 bases and J by 5 bases; unmatched bases: 5.

The chain has TRBV5-1 and TRBJ1-1, with 9 bases lining up with TRBD1. CDR3 length: 14 residues. The ends lost 4 bases at V and 4 bases at J; junction bases unmatched: 5. The germline gives CDR1 SGHRS, CDR2 YFSETQ. In nucleotides, the CDR3 is TGCGCCAGCAGCCACGGACAGGGGAGCACTGAAGCTTTCTTT. This sequence encodes CASSHGQGSTEAFF. Full variable domain (outside the CDR3, taken from reference TRBV5-1 and TRBJ1-1): KAGVTQTPRYLIKTRGQQVTLSCSPISGHRSVSWYQQTPGQGLQFLFEYFSETQRNKGNFPGRFSGRQFSNSRSEMNVSTLELGDSALYLCASSHGQGSTEAFFGQGTRLTVV.

The chain employs TRBV7-9 and TRBJ1-1, with TRBD1 as a possible D gene (6 bases). This CDR3 has 15 amino acids. Trimming stripped 8 bases from V and 2 bases from J, with 18 bases between. Per the germline V gene, CDR1 is SEHNR and CDR2 is FQNEAQ (reference sequence). CDR3 sequence reads: CASGTQGAGNTEAFF. The CDR3 DNA sequence: TGTGCCAGCGGAACACAGGGAGCGGGAAACACTGAAGCTTTCTTT.

The CDR3 bases are TGTGCCACACAGGGGGCAAACACAGATACGCAGTATTTT. This codes for CATQGANTDTQYF. The chain uses TRBV7-9 and TRBJ2-3, with 9 nucleotides matching TRBD1. In germline, CDR1 is SEHNR, CDR2 FQNEAQ (reference sequence). The CDR3 length is 13 residues. The J segment lost 2 bases and the V segment lost 10 bases, leaving 4 bases of the junction unmatched.

This clone has just one count. V gene TRBV9 combines with J gene TRBJ2-3; 10 bases agree with TRBD2. CDR3 length: 16 amino acids. Germline-derived CDR1 and CDR2 are SGDLS and YYNGEE. The V gene end was trimmed by 4 bases and the J gene end by 3 bases; junction bases not matched to a gene: 8. CDR3 loop: CASSKAGGPWTDTQYF. The CDR3, as DNA: TGTGCCAGCAGCAAAGCGGGAGGGCCCTGGACAGATACGCAGTATTTT. Full variable domain (outside the CDR3, taken from reference TRBV9 and TRBJ2-3): DSGVTQTPKHLITATGQRVTLRCSPRSGDLSVYWYQQSLDQGLQFLIQYYNGEERAKGNILERFSAQQFPDLHSELNLSSLELGDSALYFCASSKAGGPWTDTQYFGPGTRLTVL.

The gene calls are TRBV5-8 and TRBJ2-5; 7 bases align to TRBD1. Germline-derived CDR1 and CDR2 are SGHTS and YDEGEE. The CDR3 sequence is 16 residues long. Trimming took 4 bases from V and 1 from J; bases not matched to a gene: 10. CDR3 loop: CASSVGKQGRQETQYF. The CDR3 nucleotides read TGTGCCAGCAGCGTCGGGAAACAGGGGCGCCAAGAGACCCAGTACTTC.

The rearrangement uses TRBV19 and TRBJ1-1; D call uncertain. In germline, CDR1 is LNHDA, CDR2 SQIVND (reference sequence). Trimming took 7 bases from V and 1 from J, leaving 13 bases between them. This CDR3 region has 14 residues. DNA of the CDR3: TGTGCCAGTAAGCCCCAGGCCGGGAACACTGAAGCTTTCTTT. This codes for CASKPQAGNTEAFF.

The V call is TRBV19, the J call TRBJ2-1; 9 nucleotides align to TRBD1. Germline V lookup: CDR1 LNHDA, CDR2 SQIVND (reference sequence). This CDR3 has 15 residues. The J segment lost 8 bases and the V segment lost 7 bases, leaving 12 bases of the junction unmatched. CDR3: CASIGPGQGRHEQFF. The CDR3 bases are TGTGCCAGTATTGGTCCGGGACAGGGCCGACATGAGCAGTTCTTC.

The chain links TRBV5-5 to TRBJ2-1; TRBD2 matches 10 bases. The junction had 3 bases not matched to a gene; V was cut back by 0 bases and J by 3 bases. CDR3 size: 16 residues. Germline lookup yields CDR1 SGHKS and CDR2 YYEKEE (reference sequence). The CDR3 reads CASSLGVAGGYNEQFF. The CDR3 nucleotides read TGTGCCAGCAGCTTGGGGGTAGCGGGGGGCTACAATGAGCAGTTCTTC.

The CDR3 DNA follows: TGCGCCAGCAGCCAAGGTCGGGGGATAGACTCTGGAAACACCATATATTTT. Encoded protein: CASSQGRGIDSGNTIYF. The rearrangement uses TRBV4-1 and TRBJ1-3; weak D call: TRBD1 (5 bases). Germline V gene sequence: CDR1 MGHRA, CDR2 YSYEKL. The CDR3 consists of 17 residues. V lost 1 base and J lost 0, with 13 bases in between.

This chain uses TRBV2 with TRBJ2-7; unclear D gene. Germline values: CDR1 SNHLY, CDR2 FYNNEI. CDR3 length equals 14 residues. Trimming removed 6 bases from V and 7 bases from J, with 19 bases in between. The CDR3 reads CASRVSAPVGEQYF. In DNA form, the CDR3 reads TGTGCCAGCAGGGTAAGCGCCCCCGTTGGTGAGCAGTACTTC. Using reference TRBV2 and TRBJ2-7 for the parts outside the CDR3, the full variable domain is EPEVTQTPSHQVTQMGQEVILRCVPISNHLYFYWYRQILGQKVEFLVSFYNNEISEKSEIFDDQFSVERPDGSNFTLKIRSTKLEDSAMYFCASRVSAPVGEQYFGPGTRLTVT.

V is TRBV19 and J is TRBJ2-3; 10 bases match TRBD2. Germline V gives CDR1 LNHDA, CDR2 SQIVND (reference sequence). CDR3 size: 19 residues. V lost 1 base to trimming and J lost 4 bases; unmatched junction nucleotides: 14. This CDR3 reads CASSIVQGLAVRGADTQYF. CDR3 in DNA: TGTGCCAGTAGTATAGTGCAAGGACTAGCGGTCCGGGGGGCAGATACGCAGTATTTT.

A single count supports this clone. The chain joins TRBV7-6 to TRBJ2-7; D unresolved. The V and J ends lost 1 base and 0 bases respectively, with 10 bases between them. The CDR3 runs to 15 residues. Germline assignment: CDR1 SGHVS and CDR2 FNYEAQ. CDR3 nucleotide sequence: TGTGCCAGCAGCTTAGAATTCAGTTCCTCCTACGAGCAGTACTTC. This encodes CASSLEFSSSYEQYF.

V and J are TRBV7-2 and TRBJ2-5; D ambiguous. Germline CDR1 reads SGHTA; CDR2 reads FQGNSA. The CDR3 contains 12 residues. Deletions cut 6 bases from V and 5 bases from J, with 10 bases between. The CDR3 DNA is TGTGCCAGCAGTTGGCCATTCGAGACCCAGTACTTC. Amino acid sequence: CASSWPFETQYF.

This chain uses TRBV5-6 with TRBJ2-3; 8 nucleotides align to TRBD1. This CDR3 region has 15 residues. Looked up from germline, CDR1 is SGHDT and CDR2 is YYEEEE. The ends lost 4 bases at V and 0 bases at J; junction bases unmatched: 4. The CDR3 coding sequence is TGTGCCAGCAGCCCGGGGGACAGGAGCACAGATACGCAGTATTTT. It codes for CASSPGDRSTDTQYF.